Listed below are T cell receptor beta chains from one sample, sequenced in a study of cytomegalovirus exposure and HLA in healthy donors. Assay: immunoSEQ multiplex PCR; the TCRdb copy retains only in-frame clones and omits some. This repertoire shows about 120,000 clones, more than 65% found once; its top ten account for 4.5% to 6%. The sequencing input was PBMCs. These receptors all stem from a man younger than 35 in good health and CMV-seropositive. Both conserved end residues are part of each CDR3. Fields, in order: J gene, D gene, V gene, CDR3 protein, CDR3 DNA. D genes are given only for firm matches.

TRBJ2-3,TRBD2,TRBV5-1,CASSIWTSGGTDTQYF,TGCGCCAGCAGCATATGGACTAGCGGGGGAACAGATACGCAGTATTTT
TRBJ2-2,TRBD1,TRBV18,CASSPLGTANTGELFF,TGTGCCAGCTCACCCCTGGGGACAGCGAACACCGGGGAGCTGTTTTTT
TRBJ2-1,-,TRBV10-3,CAISESGGQTSYNEQFF,TGTGCCATCAGTGAGTCAGGTGGACAGACCTCCTACAATGAGCAGTTCTTC
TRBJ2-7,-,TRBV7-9,CASSPIENYEQYF,TGTGCCAGCAGCCCTATCGAAAACTACGAGCAGTACTTC
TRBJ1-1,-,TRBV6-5,CASSSGRENTEAFF,TGTGCCAGCAGTTCAGGTCGAGAGAACACTGAAGCTTTCTTT
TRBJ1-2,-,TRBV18,CASSNKSQARYGYTF,TGTGCCAGCTCAAACAAGAGCCAGGCTCGTTATGGCTACACCTTC
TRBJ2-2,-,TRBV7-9,CASSIPLNTGELFF,TGTGCCAGCAGCATCCCCTTGAACACCGGGGAGCTGTTTTTT
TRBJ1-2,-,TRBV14,CASSQDRGRGKNGYTF,TGTGCCAGCAGCCAAGATCGGGGCAGGGGAAAAAATGGCTACACCTTC
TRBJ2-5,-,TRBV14,CASSEGSSQARETQYF,TGTGCCAGCAGCGAAGGGTCCTCACAGGCGCGAGAGACCCAGTACTTC
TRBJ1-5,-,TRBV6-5,CASRPPGQPQHF,TGTGCCAGCAGACCCCCAGGTCAGCCCCAGCATTTT
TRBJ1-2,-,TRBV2,CASSESSNDYGYTF,TGTGCCAGCAGTGAATCCAGTAACGACTATGGCTACACCTTC
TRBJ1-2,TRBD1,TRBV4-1,CASSQDPGSFTGGLNGYTF,TGCGCCAGTAGCCAAGACCCCGGATCCTTCACAGGGGGTCTTAATGGCTACACCTTC
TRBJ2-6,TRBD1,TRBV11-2,CASSSVGTGASGANGLTF,TGTGCCAGCAGCTCAGTCGGGACAGGGGCCTCTGGGGCCAACGGCCTGACTTTC